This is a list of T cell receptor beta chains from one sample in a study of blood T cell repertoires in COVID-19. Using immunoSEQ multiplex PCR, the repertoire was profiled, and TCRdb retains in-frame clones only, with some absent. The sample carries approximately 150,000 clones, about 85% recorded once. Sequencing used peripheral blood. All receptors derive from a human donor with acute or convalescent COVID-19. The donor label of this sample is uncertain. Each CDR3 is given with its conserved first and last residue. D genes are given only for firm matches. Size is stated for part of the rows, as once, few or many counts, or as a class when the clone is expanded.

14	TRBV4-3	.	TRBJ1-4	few	TGCGCCAGCAGCCAAGAGGGGAGGGATGAAAAACTGTTTTTT	CASSQEGRDEKLFF
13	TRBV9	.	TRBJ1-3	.	TGTGCCAGCTCTAGCGGCTCTGGAAACACCATATATTTT	CASSSGSGNTIYF
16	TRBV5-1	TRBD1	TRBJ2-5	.	TGCGCCAGCAGCATTGGAAGCACAGGGGGACAAGAGACCCAGTACTTC	CASSIGSTGGQETQYF
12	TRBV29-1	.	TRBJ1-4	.	TGCAGCGTTGCGGGGACTAATGAAAAACTGTTTTTT	CSVAGTNEKLFF
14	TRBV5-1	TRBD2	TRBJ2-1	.	TGCGCCAGCAGCTTGAGGCGGGAGTACAATGAGCAGTTCTTC	CASSLRREYNEQFF
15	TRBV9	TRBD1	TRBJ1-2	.	TGTGCCAGCAGCGAAAGGACAGGGGGCGGCTATGGCTACACCTTC	CASSERTGGGYGYTF
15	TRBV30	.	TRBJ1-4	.	TGTGCCTGGAGTGTACGTAGGGGCGGGGATGAAAAACTGTTTTTT	CAWSVRRGGDEKLFF
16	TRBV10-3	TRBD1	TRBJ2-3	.	TGTGCCATCAGTGGTGGGACAGCCTCTTTAAGTGATACGCAGTATTTT	CAISGGTASLSDTQYF
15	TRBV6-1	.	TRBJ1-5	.	TGTGCCAGCAGTGAAGCTTGGACAAGCTCTCAGCCCCAGCATTTT	CASSEAWTSSQPQHF
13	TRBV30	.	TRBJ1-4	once	TGTGCCTGGAGTCCGGAAGGGGGTGAAAAACTGTTTTTT	CAWSPEGGEKLFF
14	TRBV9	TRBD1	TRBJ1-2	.	TGTGCCAGCAGCCCGGGACAGGGCTGGGAGGGCTACACCTTC	CASSPGQGWEGYTF
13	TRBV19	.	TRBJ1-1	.	TGTGCCAGTAGTACCAGGGCCTCCACTGAAGCTTTCTTT	CASSTRASTEAFF
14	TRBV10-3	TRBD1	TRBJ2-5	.	TGTGCCATCAGTGAGTCGACAGGGGAAGAGACCCAGTACTTC	CAISESTGEETQYF
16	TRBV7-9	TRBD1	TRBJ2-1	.	TGTGCCAGCAGCTTATTGAGGACAGGGGGCTTCAATGAGCAGTTCTTC	CASSLLRTGGFNEQFF
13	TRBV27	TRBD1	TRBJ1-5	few	TGTGCCAGCAGTTTGCAGGGGGGACAGCCCCAGCATTTT	CASSLQGGQPQHF
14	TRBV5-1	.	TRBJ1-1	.	TGCGCCAGCAGCTTGGGGGCAGCGAACACTGAAGCTTTCTTT	CASSLGAANTEAFF
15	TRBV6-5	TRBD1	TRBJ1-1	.	TGTGCCAGCAGCTTCCCAGGACAGGGGACGGGGGAAGCTTTCTTT	CASSFPGQGTGEAFF
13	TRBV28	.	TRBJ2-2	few	TGTGCCAGCACCCTCGCAGTCACCGGGGAGCTGTTTTTT	CASTLAVTGELFF
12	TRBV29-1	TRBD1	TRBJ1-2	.	TGCAGCGTTACGGGACAGATTTATGGCTACACCTTC	CSVTGQIYGYTF
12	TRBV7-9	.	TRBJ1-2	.	TGTGCCAGCAGCCAGGCTCACTATGGCTACACCTTC	CASSQAHYGYTF
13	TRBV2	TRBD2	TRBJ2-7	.	TGTGCCAGCAGTGGCCAGCGGGGCTACGAGCAGTACTTC	CASSGQRGYEQYF
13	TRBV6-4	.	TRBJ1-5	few	TGTGCCAGCAGCACCTTATCGGGTCAGCCCCAGCATTTT	CASSTLSGQPQHF
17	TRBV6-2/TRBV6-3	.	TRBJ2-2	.	TGTGCCAGCAGTTACTCGAGCCGACTGACGAACACCGGGGAGCTGTTTTTT	CASSYSSRLTNTGELFF
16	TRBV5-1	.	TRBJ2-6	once	TGCGCCAGCAGCTTAGGGGGATACTCTGGGGCCAACGTCCTGACTTTC	CASSLGGYSGANVLTF
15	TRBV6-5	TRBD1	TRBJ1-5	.	TGTGCCAGCAGTTACACTACAGGGGGCAGTCAGCCCCAGCATTTT	CASSYTTGGSQPQHF
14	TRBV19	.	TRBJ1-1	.	TGTGCCAGTAGTGTCTCACAGGGTTTTGCTGAAGCTTTCTTT	CASSVSQGFAEAFF
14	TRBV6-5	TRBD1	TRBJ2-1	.	TGTGCCAGCAGTTCTGAGGGACAGTACAATGAGCAGTTCTTC	CASSSEGQYNEQFF
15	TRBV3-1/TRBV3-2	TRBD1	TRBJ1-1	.	TGTGCCAGCAGCCGGCGACAGGGAAGTGCAGCTGAAGCTTTCTTT	CASSRRQGSAAEAFF
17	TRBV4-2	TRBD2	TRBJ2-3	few	TGTGCCAGCAGCCTCCAGACCCTAGCGGGACCCACAGATACGCAGTATTTT	CASSLQTLAGPTDTQYF
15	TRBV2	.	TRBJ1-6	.	TGTGCCAGCAGTGGGGCTTTGACCCTAAATTCACCCCTCCACTTT	CASSGALTLNSPLHF
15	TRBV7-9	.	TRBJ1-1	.	TGTGCCAGCAGACCGGAATCGACAGATAACACTGAAGCTTTCTTT	CASRPESTDNTEAFF
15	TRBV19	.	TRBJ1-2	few	TGTGCCAGTAGTATGAGGGCGGCAGCTAACTATGGCTACACCTTC	CASSMRAAANYGYTF
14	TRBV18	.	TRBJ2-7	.	TGTGCCAGCTCACCAGGACGGGACTCCTACGAGCAGTACTTC	CASSPGRDSYEQYF
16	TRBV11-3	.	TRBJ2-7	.	TGTGCCAGCAGCTCGGCGGTGGGGGGACAGCCCTACGAGCAGTACTTC	CASSSAVGGQPYEQYF
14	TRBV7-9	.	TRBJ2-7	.	TGTGCCAGCAGCTTAGGTGACGGGGCCTACGAGCAGTACTTC	CASSLGDGAYEQYF
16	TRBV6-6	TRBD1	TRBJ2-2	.	TGTGCCAGCAGTGCATCCGGGACAGCGAACACCGGGGAGCTGTTTTTT	CASSASGTANTGELFF
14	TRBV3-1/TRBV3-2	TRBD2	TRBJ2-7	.	TGTGCCAGCAGCCTCACCGGGACTAGCGGCGAGCAGTACTTC	CASSLTGTSGEQYF
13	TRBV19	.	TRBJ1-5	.	TGTGCCAGTACCCAGTATAGCAATCAGCCCCAGCATTTT	CASTQYSNQPQHF
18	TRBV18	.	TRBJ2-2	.	TGTGCCAGCTCACCTTTGAGGATGGGGCGCATGAACACCGGGGAGCTGTTTTTT	CASSPLRMGRMNTGELFF
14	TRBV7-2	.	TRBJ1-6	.	TGTGCCAGCGAGGCTCAGGGTAATAATTCACCCCTCCACTTT	CASEAQGNNSPLHF
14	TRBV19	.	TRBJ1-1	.	TGTGCCAGTAGTGCCGTTACTTCTACGGCTGAAGCTTTCTTT	CASSAVTSTAEAFF
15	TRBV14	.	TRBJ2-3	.	TGTGCCAGCAGTACCCTGGGGGCTCGCACAGATACGCAGTATTTT	CASSTLGARTDTQYF
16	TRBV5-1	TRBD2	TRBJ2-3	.	TGCGCCAGCAGCTTCCCCGGGACTAGATCGTCGGATACGCAGTATTTT	CASSFPGTRSSDTQYF
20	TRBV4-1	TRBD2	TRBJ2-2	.	TGCGCCAGCAGCCAAGATCCGGGGACTAGCGGGGGGGTCGGCACCGGGGAGCTGTTTTTT	CASSQDPGTSGGVGTGELFF
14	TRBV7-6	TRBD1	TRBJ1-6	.	TGTGCCAGCAGCCTGGGACAGAATAATTCACCCCTCCACTTT	CASSLGQNNSPLHF
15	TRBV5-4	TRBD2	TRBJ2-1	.	TGTGCCAGCAGCCCGCGGACTAGCGCGTCGAATGAGCAGTTCTTC	CASSPRTSASNEQFF
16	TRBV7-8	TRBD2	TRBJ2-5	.	TGTGCCAGCAGCTCGCGATACGGACTAGCTCAAGAGACCCAGTACTTC	CASSSRYGLAQETQYF
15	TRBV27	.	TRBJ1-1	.	TGTGCCAGCAGCATGGGAACAGGGATGAACACTGAAGCTTTCTTT	CASSMGTGMNTEAFF
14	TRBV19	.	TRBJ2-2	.	TGTGCCAGTAGTAATAACAGAGACACCGGGGAGCTGTTTTTT	CASSNNRDTGELFF
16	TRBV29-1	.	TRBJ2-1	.	TGCAGCGTCGGTAGCCTGAGACAGGGAGGCTACAATGAGCAGTTCTTC	CSVGSLRQGGYNEQFF